Listed below are T cell receptor beta chains from one sample, sequenced in a study of T cell responses to AZD1222 COVID-19 vaccine. Clones were read by immunoSEQ multiplex PCR, and TCRdb kept only the in-frame ones, dropping some. The sample includes over 60,000 clones, over 75% of them seen just once. Sequences were derived from peripheral blood, sampled on day 0 of AZD1222 vaccination. These receptors all stem from an adult in good health. The CDR3 runs from the conserved cysteine through the conserved F or W. D genes are given only for firm matches.

J gene	D gene	V gene	CDR3 protein
TRBJ2-1	-	TRBV7-3	CASSPQVPDEQFF
TRBJ1-6	-	TRBV3-1/TRBV3-2	CASSQDSKSPLHF
TRBJ1-5	-	TRBV10-2	CASSESKRPDNQPQHF
TRBJ1-2	-	TRBV6-1	CASSETVGNYGYTF
TRBJ1-1	-	TRBV18	CASSRGEVSTEAFF
TRBJ1-5	-	TRBV30	CAWSYGNQPQHF
TRBJ1-1	TRBD1	TRBV7-9	CASSPGQGADTEAFF
TRBJ2-1	TRBD2	TRBV30	CAWRSSGGYNEQFF
TRBJ1-1	-	TRBV2	CASKSEGNTEAFF
TRBJ2-7	TRBD2	TRBV5-4	CASSSAGGGYEQYF
TRBJ2-7	-	TRBV7-8	CASSSNNLGEQYF
TRBJ1-1	-	TRBV3-1/TRBV3-2	CASSQEQNTEAFF
TRBJ2-3	TRBD1	TRBV19	CATHPGGSTDTQYF
TRBJ2-7	-	TRBV15	CATSRVGSYEQYF
TRBJ2-5	TRBD2	TRBV7-9	CASSHESTSGDQETQYF
TRBJ2-1	-	TRBV7-3	CASSLMGGQAYNEQFF
TRBJ1-1	-	TRBV15	CATSRAVGLTEAFF
TRBJ2-7	TRBD1	TRBV2	CASSEAAYRGSYEQYF
TRBJ2-7	TRBD1	TRBV7-2	CASSSGQGWEQYF
TRBJ2-3	TRBD2	TRBV28	CASSLPSGHTDTQYF
TRBJ1-6	-	TRBV2	CASSEIGSGNSPLHF
TRBJ1-4	-	TRBV3-1/TRBV3-2	CASSQVGEVEKLFF
TRBJ1-1	-	TRBV7-9	CASSFEGSMNTEAFF
TRBJ1-6	-	TRBV7-3	CASSLFQAGSPLHF
TRBJ1-2	-	TRBV28	CASTLGRFLNYGYTF
TRBJ2-1	-	TRBV10-3	CAISESISNEQFF
TRBJ1-5	TRBD1	TRBV19	CASSPTTGMGNQPQHF
TRBJ2-2	-	TRBV4-3	CASSQDVGTGELFF
TRBJ1-2	-	TRBV30	CAWRWGNYGYTF
TRBJ2-2	-	TRBV2	CASSGSGVNTGELFF
TRBJ1-5	TRBD1	TRBV2	CASRRIPVTGEPQHF
TRBJ1-2	-	TRBV6-1	CASSDLLGPYGYTF
TRBJ2-3	TRBD2	TRBV11-3	CASSPSGAGDTQYF
TRBJ1-2	TRBD1	TRBV6-5	CASREGTGGQDGYTF
TRBJ2-1	-	TRBV30	CAWSVGPEQFF
TRBJ2-5	TRBD1	TRBV7-2	CASSLQGAGGETQYF
TRBJ1-6	-	TRBV19	CASSIRDTDSPLHF
TRBJ2-2	TRBD2	TRBV2	CASSGLALNTGELFF
TRBJ2-1	-	TRBV29-1	CSVPTRIGVSYNEQFF
TRBJ2-1	TRBD1	TRBV25-1	CASSEDRGESYNEQFF
TRBJ1-2	-	TRBV2	CASIQMGGGLSSGYTF
TRBJ1-3	-	TRBV9	CASSVDSGNTIYF
TRBJ1-1	TRBD1	TRBV2	CASSGGQLLEAFF
TRBJ1-1	-	TRBV2	CASSPVVTEAFF
TRBJ2-3	TRBD2	TRBV3-1/TRBV3-2	CASSPRTSGSTDTQYF
TRBJ2-5	TRBD1	TRBV2	CASRADRGTPLNSDTLIPQETQYF
TRBJ2-1	-	TRBV10-3	CAISAVNNEQFF
TRBJ1-3	-	TRBV2	CASRKEAGSGNTIYF
TRBJ2-5	-	TRBV5-4	CASSSNEETQYF
TRBJ1-2	-	TRBV7-3	CASSYRDGYTF
TRBJ2-3	-	TRBV5-4	CASSSWGAGAGDTQYF